This T cell receptor beta chain was captured by sequencing in a study of blood T cells in healthy people across ages. Next came a second PCR, run for about 6 to 12 cycles, which used a sample-barcoded 5' primer along with a J-beta primer mix. From the 5' RACE reads, TCRdb called clonotypes with MiXCR, one entry per CDR3 protein. The data hold almost 550,000 distinct CDR3 sequences, with 20% to 30% observed a single time. As to this clonotype: Its matching antigen is unknown.

Whole-study results and caveats: Age advanced and TCR beta diversity per million T cells fell, roughly linearly.

This same sample was also part of a study on T cells of mothers and their children. That work states: Input to cDNA synthesis comprised all extracted RNA, at a ratio of around 1.4 ug per 15 ul. In related and unrelated pairs alike, thymic selection shapes TCR recombination output, with inherited differences minor. The authors identified no persistent microchimeric T cell clones.

Sequencing input: blood. The sequence was obtained from a boy between 10 and 17 years old in good health.

Here the CDR3 DNA reads TGTGCCAGCAGAGGGAACAATGAGCAGTTCTTC. Translation gives CASRGNNEQFF. The gene calls are TRBV6-2 or TRBV6-3 and TRBJ2-1; D gene uncertain. V dropped 6 bases and J dropped 5 bases, with 5 bases sitting between them. The germline CDR1 and CDR2 sequences are MNHEY and SVGEGT. The CDR3 contains 11 residues.